This T cell receptor beta chain was sequenced in a study of OX40 agonist ivuxolimab in advanced cancers. Study results and caveats: On average, CD8+ T cells had more expanded clones than CD4+.

Clones were read by immunoSEQ multiplex PCR, and TCRdb kept only the in-frame ones, dropping some. The table has about 50,000 clones, about 88% seen once. Worth noting for this clone: The target antigen is unknown.

V gave up 4 bases and J gave up 2 bases; unmatched junction bases: 13. This CDR3 is 18 amino acids long. The germline CDR1 and CDR2 sequences are SEHNR and FQNEAQ (reference sequence). The TCR sequence derives from an adult with an advanced solid tumor such as melanoma, head and neck, liver or kidney cancer. The specimen comprised CD4+ or CD8+ T cells sorted from blood, sampled in a trial of the OX40 agonist ivuxolimab. The chain links TRBV7-9 to TRBJ2-2; 7 positions match TRBD2. The CDR3 DNA sequence: TGTGCCAGCAGCTCCGCGAGGGTACAGCGGGGAAACACCGGGGAGCTGTTTTTT. This sequence encodes CASSSARVQRGNTGELFF.